This entry is about one TCR beta chain. This sample was included in a study of blood T cell repertoires in COVID-19. On the study more broadly: Both acute and convalescent COVID-19 samples were obtained from the United States, Italy and Spain.

Methods used by the authors: The assay estimated nucleated cells by amplifying reference gene primers. This table comes from immunoSEQ multiplex PCR, and its TCRdb copy is limited to in-frame clones, with some not included. V and J calls and clone size are as listed in that table; D and trimming were resolved from the DNA. The table has approximately 160,000 clones, around four fifths seen once. Individuals aged about 18 to 95 years were recruited from fewer than 25 US areas. Participants had their cohort set by participant-reported clinical history. Material: PBMCs or T cells enriched from blood (not recorded which). This TCR was sampled from a woman aged 50 to 65 in a cohort exposed to, infected with or recovered from COVID-19 (not recorded which).

The CDR3 DNA follows: TGTGCCAGCAGCCAGACAGGGGGGAATTCACCCCTCCACTTT. Its translation: CASSQTGGNSPLHF. The chain uses TRBV9 and TRBJ1-6, with 9 bases identical to TRBD1. In germline, CDR1 is SGDLS, CDR2 YYNGEE. The V and J ends lost 4 bases and 7 bases, in that order; junction bases with no gene match: 3. The CDR3 totals 14 residues.